This TCR beta chain was obtained from a study of blood T cell repertoires in COVID-19 (TCRdb year 2020). Some background on the complete study: Samples from collaborators originated in the United States, Italy and Spain and spanned both the acute and convalescent phases of COVID-19. The material from the prospective study consisted of cDNA or gDNA derived from T cells, B-cell-depleted T cells, or PBMCs. Deeply sampled blood TCRbeta repertoires from subjects exposed to, actively infected with, or recovered from COVID-19 were included in the dataset. A freely available public database, intended as a resource for researchers studying the immune response to SARS-CoV-2, is where the repertoires were released. The samples were drawn from two sources: the first 160 participants of the ongoing ImmuneRACE study, and 1,000 to 1,500 subjects contributed by 6 global collaborators. Nearly every sample came with metadata listing a de-identified subject ID, COVID-19 status, age in years and sex. HLA class I and class II types, where available, came from metadata supplied by the sample provider rather than from assay-based typing. Study-wide conclusions, independent of this receptor: The amount of clinical and demographic metadata varied by source and participant and was provided uncurated.

A note on this clone: It lacks a known antigen. Within one base of it there is no much larger clone, and no base qualities were kept.

Whole blood was collected in K2EDTA tubes by collaborating institutions according to the institutions' own protocols. For TCRbeta analysis, collaborators shipped samples in one of three forms: frozen whole blood, isolated PBMCs, or DNA extracted from either of those sample types. TCRbeta CDR3 regions were amplified from genomic DNA using the immunoSEQ Assay, a bias-controlled multiplex PCR. The original pipeline was this. Nucleated cell counts per sample were estimated from amplification of reference gene primers within the assay. Sequence reads were collapsed and filtered to measure the absolute abundance of every unique TCRbeta CDR3 rearrangement. For each sample, productive Simpson clonality was calculated by taking the square root of Simpson's diversity index across productive rearrangements. TCRdb carries this immuneACCESS record with in-frame sequences only. Its versions omit some clonotypes, under half of them owing to an unresolved V gene in the studies checked, with the rest unexplained. V and J calls and clone size are given by that table; D and trimming were obtained from the DNA. The sample table holds about 240,000 clones, of which about 80% were seen once. The ten largest clones take up roughly 9.6% of the sample.

Sequencing was done on a sample of peripheral blood. The sequence derives from a woman of 80 years or more with acute or convalescent COVID-19.

This receptor carries the CDR3 CASNQGHTNTGELFF. The nucleotide sequence reads TGCGCCAGCAACCAGGGGCACACGAACACCGGGGAGCTGTTTTTT. The rearranged chain carries TRBV5-1 and TRBJ2-2; the D gene is perhaps TRBD1, from 6 matching bases. The germline V gene supplies CDR1 SGHRS and CDR2 YFSETQ. The CDR3 sequence holds 15 residues, the cysteine and phenylalanine included. Only the CDR3 DNA is retained, 45 bases long and in frame from the first base. V loses 6 bases of germline sequence and J loses 0 bases, and the interval between the two ends is 12 bases.